This T cell receptor beta chain was recorded in a study of blood T cells in healthy people across ages. Sample-barcoded 5' priming and a J-beta primer mix drove a second PCR of about 6 to 12 cycles. From the 5' RACE reads, TCRdb called clonotypes with MiXCR, one entry per CDR3 protein. The sample lists about 1.4 million distinct CDR3 sequences, around 59% occurring once. This clonotype has more than one count but fewer than ten. The sequence was collected from a man in his late teens or twenties in good health. The sample was blood.

CDR3 bases: TGTGCCAGCAGCCAAGTTGGGGTGATGGCAGATACGCAGTATTTT. Translated: CASSQVGVMADTQYF. The chain joins TRBV3-1 to TRBJ2-3, with unresolved D. The CDR3 sequence is 15 residues long. Trimming removed 1 base from V and 4 bases from J, with 12 bases in between. The germline gives CDR1 LGHDT, CDR2 YNNKEL (reference sequence).